This TCR beta chain was obtained from a study of control samples from healthy donors and cancer patients. The CDR3 is 11 amino acids. The germline V gene encodes CDR1 GTSNPN and CDR2 SVGIG (reference sequence). V lost 0 bases to trimming and J lost 4 bases, with 3 bases between them. TCRdb's copy holds only in-frame clones and misses some; the assay was immunoSEQ multiplex PCR. This sample yields some 70,000 clones, of which 83% are seen a single time; about 15% belongs to the top ten. The sample consisted of blood. The gene calls are TRBV30 and TRBJ1-1; D not resolved. This receptor was identified in a man aged 60 to 75 in good health. CDR3 loop: CAWSVVTEAFF. CDR3 bases: TGTGCCTGGAGTGTAGTCACTGAAGCTTTCTTT.